The clone carrying this TCR beta chain was observed a handful of times. Recruits, aged about 18 to 100 years, lived in roughly 22 US areas. Clinical history reported by participants formed the basis on which cohorts were assigned. Two negative PCRs, clearance, or symptom resolution were required of recovered Cohort 3 donors. This specimen comes from a study of blood T cell repertoires in COVID-19. Methods used by the authors: Nucleated cell counts were estimated from reference gene primer amplification. Repertoires were generated with immunoSEQ multiplex PCR, while TCRdb's copy carries only in-frame clones and drops some. D and trimming were read from the DNA, whereas the V and J calls and clone size are those reported in that table. The repertoire includes roughly 500,000 clones, around nine tenths of them detected once, and just over 8% sits in the top ten. The CDR3 is 15 amino acids.

This clonotype was sampled from a woman aged 60 to 75 who had recovered from COVID-19. Sequenced input: PBMCs or T cells enriched from blood (not recorded which). The rearrangement joins TRBV21-1 to TRBJ1-5; TRBD1, the table's D call, was not compared with the DNA. TRBV21-1 is a pseudogene. The DNA for the CDR3 is TGTGCCAGCAGCATGGGGCACTTAAGCAATCAGCCCCAGCATTTT. As protein: CASSMGHLSNQPQHF.